This TCR beta chain was captured by sequencing in a study of radiotherapy plus CTLA-4 blockade in lung cancer. This clone turned up a few times. The assay was immunoSEQ multiplex PCR, and TCRdb's table has in-frame clones only and misses some. Of 50,000 to 65,000 clones listed, more than 60% are singletons. The CDR3 extends over 15 amino acids. Trimming took 0 bases from V and 7 from J, leaving 14 bases between them. The germline gives CDR1 SGHNT, CDR2 YYREEE (reference sequence). This chain links TRBV5-4 with TRBJ2-1; D might be TRBD2 (5 bases). The sample here was peripheral blood, taken from a patient treated with radiotherapy plus ipilimumab. This receptor was taken from a human donor with non-small cell lung cancer who had a partial response to radiotherapy plus ipilimumab. CDR3 bases: TGTGCCAGCAGCTTGGCCGGGAACCCGGGGAATGAGCAGTTCTTC. Protein product: CASSLAGNPGNEQFF.